Below are 11 T cell receptor beta chains sequenced from a single sample in a study of post-analysis software for immune sequencing data. Their cognate antigens are unknown. Unique molecular identifiers tagged the TCR beta cDNA libraries. One entry per CDR3 protein, called by TCRdb with MiXCR from the PCR reads. Of roughly 580,000 distinct CDR3 sequences listed, 44% are singletons. General observations from the study: In patients, TRBV5-6, TRBV5-1 and TRBV20-1 belonged to four or five TRBV segments found more frequently than in controls.

The sequenced sample was blood. These TCRs come from a girl aged 10 to 17 with multiple sclerosis.

This chain links TRBV5-1 with TRBJ1-1; TRBD1 agrees at 7 bases. CDR3 length equals 16 residues. The germline V gene encodes CDR1 SGHRS and CDR2 YFSETQ. Trimming took 1 base from V and 1 from J; bases not matched to a gene: 7. Here the CDR3 DNA reads TGCGCCAGCAGCTTGAGGCCAGGGGGGACGAACACTGAAGCTTTCTTT. It encodes CASSLRPGGTNTEAFF. Using reference TRBV5-1 and TRBJ1-1 for the parts outside the CDR3, the full variable domain is KAGVTQTPRYLIKTRGQQVTLSCSPISGHRSVSWYQQTPGQGLQFLFEYFSETQRNKGNFPGRFSGRQFSNSRSEMNVSTLELGDSALYLCASSLRPGGTNTEAFFGQGTRLTVV.

The chain recombines TRBV3-1 with TRBJ1-2, with D perhaps matching TRBD1 (5 bases). V was shortened by 3 bases and J by 6 bases, with 14 bases between the two germline ends. The CDR3 has 14 residues. Germline-derived CDR1 and CDR2 are LGHDT and YNNKEL (reference sequence). CDR3 residues: CASSHLTGGDGYTF. The CDR3 region has the DNA TGTGCCAGCAGCCATCTCACCGGAGGGGATGGCTACACCTTC.

This sequence joins TRBV4-1 and TRBJ2-1; a possible D gene is TRBD2 (6 bases). This CDR3 comprises 15 residues. V lost 0 bases and J 6 bases, leaving 12 bases between the germline ends. Germline values: CDR1 MGHRA, CDR2 YSYEKL. The DNA for the CDR3 is TGCGCCAGCAGCCAAGATCGGGGGACTCCCAATGAGCAGTTCTTC. Residues: CASSQDRGTPNEQFF.

This chain connects TRBV7-2 to TRBJ2-3; D gene uncertain. The V gene lost 6 bases and the J gene lost 3 bases, with 16 bases spanning the gap. This CDR3 is 15 amino acids long. The germline CDR1 and CDR2 sequences are SGHTA and FQGNSA. This CDR3 reads CASRHPGRETDTQYF. The CDR3 DNA reads as TGTGCCAGCAGACACCCCGGCCGAGAAACAGATACGCAGTATTTT.

Regarding this clonotype: The junction differs from germline at one of its ends, possibly a read error. This chain connects TRBV12-3 or TRBV12-4 to TRBJ2-5; 9 positions match TRBD1. CDR3 length equals 17 residues. The CDR3 nucleotides read TGTGTCAGCAGGGTCCGTTCAGGACAGGGGTACCAAGAGACCCAGTACTTC. Encoded protein: CVSRVRSGQGYQETQYF.

The sample holds a few counts of this clonotype. The chain carries TRBV12-3 or TRBV12-4 and TRBJ2-7, with TRBD2 identical over 7 bases. After removal of 6 bases from V and 3 bases from J, the junction contained 8 bases not matched to a gene. CDR3 length: 14 residues. The CDR3 nucleotides read TGTGCCAGCAGCGTACTAGCGAGTAACTACGAGCAGTACTTC. Residues: CASSVLASNYEQYF.

This clonotype appeared a few times. The chain is built from TRBV29-1 and TRBJ2-4; D not certain. The closer fit of TRBJ2-7 to the DNA end suggests the J call may be wrong. The V gene's germline CDR1 is SQVTM and CDR2 ANQGSEA. The CDR3 contains 10 residues. CDR3 sequence: CSVVGYEQYF. As DNA, the CDR3 is TGCAGCGTTGTTGGTTACGAGCAGTACTTC.

This sequence joins TRBV29-1 and TRBJ2-5; perhaps TRBD1 as D (6 bases). V dropped 6 bases and J dropped 2 bases, with 13 bases sitting between them. This CDR3 contains 13 residues. Germline lookup yields CDR1 SQVTM and CDR2 ANQGSEA. CDR3 in DNA: TGCAGCGTGATACCGGGACAACAAGAGACCCAGTACTTC. It encodes CSVIPGQQETQYF.

Remarks on this clonotype: This may be a read error: a much more frequent sequence differs by one nucleotide. J is TRBJ2-3 and V is TRBV11-2; D unresolved. The CDR3 totals 12 residues. Looked up from germline, CDR1 is SGHAT and CDR2 is FQNNGV. Trimming left V 5 bases short and J 2 bases short, with 5 bases between. CDR3 nucleotides: TGTGCCAGCAGCGTATTCACAGATACGCAGTATTTT. It specifies CASSVFTDTQYF.

Comment on this clonotype: An end of the junction does not agree with germline; a read error may underlie this. The chain joins TRBV27 to TRBJ2-1, with 7 positions matching TRBD1. The germline V gene encodes CDR1 MNHEY and CDR2 SMNVEV (reference sequence). This CDR3 has 17 amino acids. The CDR3 loop is CASKAIVGTDPRNEHFF. CDR3 bases: TGTGCCAGCAAAGCTATTGTGGGGACAGACCCTCGGAATGAGCACTTCTTC.

V is TRBV5-1 and J is TRBJ2-5; tentative D call: TRBD1 (7 bases). In germline, CDR1 is SGHRS, CDR2 YFSETQ. This CDR3 region has 14 residues. The V end lost 0 bases, the J end lost 7 bases, and 13 bases lay between the germline ends. CDR3 residues: CASSLEEGAVTQYF. In DNA form, the CDR3 reads TGCGCCAGCAGCTTGGAGGAGGGGGCGGTGACCCAGTACTTC.